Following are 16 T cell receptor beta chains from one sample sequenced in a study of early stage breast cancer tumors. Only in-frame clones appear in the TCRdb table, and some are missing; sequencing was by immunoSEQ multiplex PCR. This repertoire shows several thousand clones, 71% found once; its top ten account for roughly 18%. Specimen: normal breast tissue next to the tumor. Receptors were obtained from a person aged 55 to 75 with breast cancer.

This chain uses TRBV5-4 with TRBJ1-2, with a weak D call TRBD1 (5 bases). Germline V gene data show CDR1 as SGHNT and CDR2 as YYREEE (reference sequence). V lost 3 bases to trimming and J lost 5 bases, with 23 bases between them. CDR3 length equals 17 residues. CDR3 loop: CASSSGGATMPQYGYTF. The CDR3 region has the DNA TGTGCCAGCAGCTCGGGAGGGGCGACTATGCCCCAATATGGCTACACCTTC.

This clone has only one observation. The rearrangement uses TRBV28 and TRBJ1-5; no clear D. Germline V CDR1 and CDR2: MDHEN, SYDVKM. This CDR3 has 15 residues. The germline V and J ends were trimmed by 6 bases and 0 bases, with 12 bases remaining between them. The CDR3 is CASRRGGGSNQPQHF. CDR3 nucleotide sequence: TGTGCCAGCAGGCGCGGCGGAGGTAGCAATCAGCCCCAGCATTTT.

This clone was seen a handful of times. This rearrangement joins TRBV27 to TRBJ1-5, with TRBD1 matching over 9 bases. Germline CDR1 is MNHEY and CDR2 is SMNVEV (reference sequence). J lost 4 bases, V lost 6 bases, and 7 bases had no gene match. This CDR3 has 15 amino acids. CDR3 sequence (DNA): TGTGCCAGCAGCGTGGGACAGGGCCCTAATCAGCCCCAGCATTTT. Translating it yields CASSVGQGPNQPQHF.

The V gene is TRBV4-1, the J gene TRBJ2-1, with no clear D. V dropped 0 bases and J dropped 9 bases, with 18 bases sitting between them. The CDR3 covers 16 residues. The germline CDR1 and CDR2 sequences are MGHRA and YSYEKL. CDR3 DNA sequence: TGCGCCAGCAGCCAAGAATTTGGAGCACGAGGTGGTGAGCAGTTCTTC. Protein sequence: CASSQEFGARGGEQFF.

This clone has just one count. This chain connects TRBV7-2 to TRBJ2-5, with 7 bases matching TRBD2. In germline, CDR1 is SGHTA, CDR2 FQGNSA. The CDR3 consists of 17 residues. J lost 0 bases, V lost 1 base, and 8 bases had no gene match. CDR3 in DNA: TGTGCCAGCAGCTTAGACGGCGCTAGCGGCAACCAAGAGACCCAGTACTTC. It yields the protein CASSLDGASGNQETQYF.

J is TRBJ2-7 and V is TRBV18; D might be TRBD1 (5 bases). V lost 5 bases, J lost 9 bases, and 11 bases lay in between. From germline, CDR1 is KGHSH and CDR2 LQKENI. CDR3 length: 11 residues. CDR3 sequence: CASSGTGMQYF. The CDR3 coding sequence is TGTGCCAGCTCAGGCACAGGAATGCAGTACTTC.

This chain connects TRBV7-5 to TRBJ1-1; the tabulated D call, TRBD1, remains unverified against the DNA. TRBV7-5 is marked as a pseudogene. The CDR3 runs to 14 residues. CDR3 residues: CARSSDRGYTEAFF. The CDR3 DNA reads TGTGCCAGAAGCTCGGACAGGGGGTATACTGAAGCTTTCTTT.

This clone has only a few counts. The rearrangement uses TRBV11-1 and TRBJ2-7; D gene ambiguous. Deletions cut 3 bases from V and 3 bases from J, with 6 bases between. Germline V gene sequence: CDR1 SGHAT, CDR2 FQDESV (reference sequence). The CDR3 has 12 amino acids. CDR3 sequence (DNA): TGTGCCAGCAGCTTGCAGGACTACGAGCAGTACTTC. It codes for CASSLQDYEQYF.

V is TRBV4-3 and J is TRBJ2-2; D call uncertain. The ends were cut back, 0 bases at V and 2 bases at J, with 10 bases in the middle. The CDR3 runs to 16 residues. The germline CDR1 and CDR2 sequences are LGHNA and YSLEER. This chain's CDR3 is CASSQDLQVNTGELFF. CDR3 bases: TGCGCCAGCAGCCAAGATCTTCAGGTTAACACCGGGGAGCTGTTTTTT.

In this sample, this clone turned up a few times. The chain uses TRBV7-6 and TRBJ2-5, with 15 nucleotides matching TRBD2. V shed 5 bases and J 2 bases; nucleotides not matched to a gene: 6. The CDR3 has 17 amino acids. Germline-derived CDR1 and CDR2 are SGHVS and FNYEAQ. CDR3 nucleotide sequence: TGTGCCAGCAGCCCGGGACTAGCGGGAGGAGTACAAGAGACCCAGTACTTC. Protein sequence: CASSPGLAGGVQETQYF.

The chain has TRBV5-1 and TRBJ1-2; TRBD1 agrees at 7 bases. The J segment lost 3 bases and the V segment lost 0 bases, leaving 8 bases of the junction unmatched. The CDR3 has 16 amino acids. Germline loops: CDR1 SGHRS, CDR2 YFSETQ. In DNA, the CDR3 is TGCGCCAGCAGCTTGGGACAGGGAACGTTTGACTATGGCTACACCTTC. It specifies CASSLGQGTFDYGYTF.

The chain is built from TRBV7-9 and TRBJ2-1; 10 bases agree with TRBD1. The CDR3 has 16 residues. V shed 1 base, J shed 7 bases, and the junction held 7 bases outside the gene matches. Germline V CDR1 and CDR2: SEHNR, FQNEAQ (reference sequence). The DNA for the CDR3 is TGTGCCAGCAGCTTAGTATCCAGGACAGGGGGGAATGAGCAGTTCTTC. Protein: CASSLVSRTGGNEQFF.

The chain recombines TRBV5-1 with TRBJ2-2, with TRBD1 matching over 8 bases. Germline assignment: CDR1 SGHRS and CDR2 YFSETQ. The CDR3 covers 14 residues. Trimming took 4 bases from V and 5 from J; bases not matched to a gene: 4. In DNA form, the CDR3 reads TGCGCCAGCAGCACGACAGGGGTGACCGGGGAGCTGTTTTTT. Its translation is CASSTTGVTGELFF.

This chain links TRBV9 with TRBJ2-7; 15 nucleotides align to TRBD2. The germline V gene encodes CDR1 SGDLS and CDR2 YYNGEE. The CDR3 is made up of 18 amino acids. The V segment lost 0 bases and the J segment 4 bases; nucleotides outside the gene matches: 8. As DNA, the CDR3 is TGTGCCAGCAGCGTAGAGGGGACTAGCGGGAGGAATGGTTACGAGCAGTACTTC. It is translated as CASSVEGTSGRNGYEQYF.

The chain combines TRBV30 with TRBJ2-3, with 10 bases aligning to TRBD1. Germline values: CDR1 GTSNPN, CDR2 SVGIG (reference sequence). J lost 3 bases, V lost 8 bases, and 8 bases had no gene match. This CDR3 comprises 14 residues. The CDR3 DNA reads TGTGCCGGGAACCGGGACAGGGGAACAGATACGCAGTATTTT. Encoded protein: CAGNRDRGTDTQYF.

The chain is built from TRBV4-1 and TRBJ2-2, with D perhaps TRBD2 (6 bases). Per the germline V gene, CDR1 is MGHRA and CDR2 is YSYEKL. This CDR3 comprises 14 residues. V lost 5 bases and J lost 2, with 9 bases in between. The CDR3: CASSGLLNTGELFF. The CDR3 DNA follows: TGCGCCAGCAGCGGACTACTTAACACCGGGGAGCTGTTTTTT.